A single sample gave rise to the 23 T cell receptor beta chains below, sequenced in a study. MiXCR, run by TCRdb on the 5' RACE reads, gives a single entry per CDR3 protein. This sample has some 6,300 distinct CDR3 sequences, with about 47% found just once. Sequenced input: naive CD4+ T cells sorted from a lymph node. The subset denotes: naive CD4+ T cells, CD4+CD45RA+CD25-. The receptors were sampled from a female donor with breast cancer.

CDR3 amino acids: CASRSRQVPGELFF. The CDR3, as DNA: TGTGCCAGCAGATCCCGACAGGTTCCCGGGGAGCTGTTTTTT. The chain is built from TRBV2 and TRBJ2-2, with D possibly being TRBD1 (6 bases). The CDR3 length is 14 residues. Trimming left V 6 bases short and J 6 bases short, with 14 bases between. From germline, CDR1 is SNHLY and CDR2 FYNNEI.

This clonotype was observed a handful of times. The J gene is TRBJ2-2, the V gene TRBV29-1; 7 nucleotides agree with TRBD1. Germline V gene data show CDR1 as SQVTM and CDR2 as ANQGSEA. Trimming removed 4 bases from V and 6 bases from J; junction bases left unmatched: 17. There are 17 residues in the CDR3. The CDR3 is CSVGQGMAGVRSGELFF. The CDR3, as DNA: TGCAGCGTTGGACAGGGTATGGCTGGGGTTCGTTCCGGGGAGCTGTTTTTT.

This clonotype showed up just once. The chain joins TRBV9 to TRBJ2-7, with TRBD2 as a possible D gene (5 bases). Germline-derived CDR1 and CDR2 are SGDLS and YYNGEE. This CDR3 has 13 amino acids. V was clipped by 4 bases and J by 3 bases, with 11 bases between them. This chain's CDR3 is CASSTDGDYEQYF. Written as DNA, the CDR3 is TGTGCCAGCAGCACAGACGGGGACTACGAGCAGTACTTC.

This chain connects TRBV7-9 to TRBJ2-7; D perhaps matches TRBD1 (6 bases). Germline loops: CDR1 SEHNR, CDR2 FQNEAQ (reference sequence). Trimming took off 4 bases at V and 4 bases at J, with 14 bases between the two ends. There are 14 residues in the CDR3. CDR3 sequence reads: CASSSGTRGYEQYF. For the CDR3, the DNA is TGTGCCAGCAGCTCCGGGACAAGGGGATACGAGCAGTACTTC.

As DNA, the CDR3 is TGTGCCAGCAGCCCCACAACAGGGAACTATGGCTACACCTTC. It yields the protein CASSPTTGNYGYTF. The V call is TRBV6-6, the J call TRBJ1-2, with D maybe TRBD1 (6 bases). Trimming left V 6 bases short and J 2 bases short, with 13 bases between. The germline V gene encodes CDR1 MNHNY and CDR2 SVGAGI (reference sequence). The CDR3 length is 14 residues.

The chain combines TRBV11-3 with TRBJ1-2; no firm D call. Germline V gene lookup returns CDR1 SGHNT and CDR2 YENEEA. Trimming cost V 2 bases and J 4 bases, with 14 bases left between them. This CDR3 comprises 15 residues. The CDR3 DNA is TGTGCCAGCAGCTTATCCGGTATGAGTCGCTATGGCTACACCTTC. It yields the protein CASSLSGMSRYGYTF.

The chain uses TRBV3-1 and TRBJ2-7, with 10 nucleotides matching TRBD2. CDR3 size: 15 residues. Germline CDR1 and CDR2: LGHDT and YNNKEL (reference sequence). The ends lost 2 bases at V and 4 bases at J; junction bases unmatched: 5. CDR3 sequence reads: CASSQPSGGVYEQYF. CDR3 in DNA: TGTGCCAGCAGCCAACCTAGCGGGGGTGTTTACGAGCAGTACTTC.

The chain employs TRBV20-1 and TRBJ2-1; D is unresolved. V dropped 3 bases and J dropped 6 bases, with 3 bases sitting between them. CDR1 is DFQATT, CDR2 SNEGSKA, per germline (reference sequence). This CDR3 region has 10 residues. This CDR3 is CSASSNEQFF. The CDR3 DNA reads TGCAGTGCTAGTAGCAATGAGCAGTTCTTC.

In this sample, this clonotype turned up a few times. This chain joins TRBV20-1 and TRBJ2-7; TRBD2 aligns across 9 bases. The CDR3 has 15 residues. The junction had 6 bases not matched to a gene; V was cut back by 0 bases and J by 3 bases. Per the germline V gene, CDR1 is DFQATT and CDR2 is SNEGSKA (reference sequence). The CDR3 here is CSARDPAGGLYEQYF. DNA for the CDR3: TGCAGTGCTAGAGACCCTGCGGGGGGGCTCTACGAGCAGTACTTC.

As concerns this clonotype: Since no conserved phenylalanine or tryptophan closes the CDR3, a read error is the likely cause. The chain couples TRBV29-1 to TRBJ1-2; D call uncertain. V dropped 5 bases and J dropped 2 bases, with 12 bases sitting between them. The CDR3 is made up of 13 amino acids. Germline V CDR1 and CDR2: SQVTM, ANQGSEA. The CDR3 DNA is TGCAGCGTTTGGAATTCGGGGAACTATGGCTACACCCTC. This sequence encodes CSVWNSGNYGYTL.

The CDR3 protein is CASSGTGGGYTF. CDR3 nucleotides: TGTGCCAGCAGTGGAACGGGTGGCGGCTACACCTTC. V is TRBV6-1 and J is TRBJ1-2; no definite D call. Between the trimmed V and J ends, which lost 4 bases and 8 bases, there was a span of 11 bases. The CDR3 runs to 12 residues. Germline V gene sequence: CDR1 MNHNS, CDR2 SASEGT.

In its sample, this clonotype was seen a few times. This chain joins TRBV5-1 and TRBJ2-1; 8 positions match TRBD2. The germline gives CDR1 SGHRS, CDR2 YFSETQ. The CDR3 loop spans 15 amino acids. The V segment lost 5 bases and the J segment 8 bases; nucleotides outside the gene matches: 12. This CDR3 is CASRPTAGVGDEQFF. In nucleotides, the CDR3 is TGCGCCAGCAGACCGACAGCGGGAGTAGGCGATGAGCAGTTCTTC.

CDR3 DNA: TGTGCCAGCAGCCCAACGAGGTGGACCCAGTACTTC. Translated: CASSPTRWTQYF. The J gene is TRBJ2-5, the V gene TRBV7-8; unclear D gene. This CDR3 is built from 12 residues. V was trimmed by 5 bases and J by 7 bases, leaving 11 bases between them. The V gene's germline CDR1 is SGHVS and CDR2 FQNEAQ.

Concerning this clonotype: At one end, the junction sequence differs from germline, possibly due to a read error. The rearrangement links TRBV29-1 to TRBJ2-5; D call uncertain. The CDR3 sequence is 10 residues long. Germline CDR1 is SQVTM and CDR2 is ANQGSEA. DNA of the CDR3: TGCAGCGCTGAAGGGGAGACCCAGTACTTC. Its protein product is CSAEGETQYF.

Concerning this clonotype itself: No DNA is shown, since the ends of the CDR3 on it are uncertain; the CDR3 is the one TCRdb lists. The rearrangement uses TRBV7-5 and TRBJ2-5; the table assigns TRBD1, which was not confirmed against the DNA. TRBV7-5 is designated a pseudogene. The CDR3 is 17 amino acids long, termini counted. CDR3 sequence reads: CISVPEAIRTGMETQYF.

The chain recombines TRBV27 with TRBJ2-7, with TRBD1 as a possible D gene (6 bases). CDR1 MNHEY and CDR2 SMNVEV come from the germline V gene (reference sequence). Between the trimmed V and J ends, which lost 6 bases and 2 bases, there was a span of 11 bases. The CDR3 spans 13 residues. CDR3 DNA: TGTGCCAGCAGCATTACAGGGACCTACGAGCAGTACTTC. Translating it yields CASSITGTYEQYF.

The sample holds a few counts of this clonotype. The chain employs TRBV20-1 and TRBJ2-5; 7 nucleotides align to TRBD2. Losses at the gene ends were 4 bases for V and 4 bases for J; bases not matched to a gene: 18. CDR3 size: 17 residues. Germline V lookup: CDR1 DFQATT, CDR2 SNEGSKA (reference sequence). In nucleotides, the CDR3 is TGCAGTGCTACCCCTTTAGGAGGGAGGGCCGGCGGAGAGACCCAGTACTTC. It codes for CSATPLGGRAGGETQYF.

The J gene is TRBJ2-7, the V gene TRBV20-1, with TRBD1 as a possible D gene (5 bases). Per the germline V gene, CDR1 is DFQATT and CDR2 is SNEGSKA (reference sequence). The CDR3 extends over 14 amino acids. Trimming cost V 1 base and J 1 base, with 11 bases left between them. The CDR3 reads CSARGGGQSYEQYF. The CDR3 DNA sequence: TGCAGTGCTAGAGGGGGCGGACAATCCTACGAGCAGTACTTC.

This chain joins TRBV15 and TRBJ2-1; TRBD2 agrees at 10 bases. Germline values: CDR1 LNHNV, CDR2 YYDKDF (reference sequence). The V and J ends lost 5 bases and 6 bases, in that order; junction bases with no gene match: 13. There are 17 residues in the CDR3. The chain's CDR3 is CATSRLGLAGEGNEQFF. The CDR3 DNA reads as TGTGCCACCAGCCGGCTAGGGCTAGCGGGAGAGGGCAATGAGCAGTTCTTC.

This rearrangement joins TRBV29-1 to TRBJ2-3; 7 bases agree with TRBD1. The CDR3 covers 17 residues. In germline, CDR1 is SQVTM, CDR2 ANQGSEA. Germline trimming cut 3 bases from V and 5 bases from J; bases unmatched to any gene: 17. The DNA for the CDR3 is TGCAGCGTTGAGAGACTCCTGGGACAGTGGGCCATAGATACGCAGTATTTT. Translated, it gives CSVERLLGQWAIDTQYF.

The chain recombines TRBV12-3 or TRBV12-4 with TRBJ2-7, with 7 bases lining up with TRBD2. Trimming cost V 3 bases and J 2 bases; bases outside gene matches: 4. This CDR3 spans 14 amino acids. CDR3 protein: CASSFMGLTYEQYF. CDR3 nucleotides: TGTGCCAGCAGTTTCATGGGACTAACCTACGAGCAGTACTTC.

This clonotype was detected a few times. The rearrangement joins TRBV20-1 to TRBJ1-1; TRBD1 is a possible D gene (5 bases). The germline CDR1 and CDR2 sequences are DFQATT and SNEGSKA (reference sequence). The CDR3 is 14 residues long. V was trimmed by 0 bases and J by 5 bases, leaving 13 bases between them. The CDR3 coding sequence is TGCAGTGCTAGAGATAGCGGGGCCCGTACTGAAGCTTTCTTT. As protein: CSARDSGARTEAFF.

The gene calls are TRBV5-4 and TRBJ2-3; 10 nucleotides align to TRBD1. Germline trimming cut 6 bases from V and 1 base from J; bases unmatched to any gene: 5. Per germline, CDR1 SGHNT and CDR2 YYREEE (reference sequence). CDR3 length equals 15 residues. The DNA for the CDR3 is TGTGCCAGCAATTCCGGGACAGGGGGCACAGATACGCAGTATTTT. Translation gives CASNSGTGGTDTQYF.